The rows below give T cell receptor beta chains drawn from one sample of a study of T cells expressing NK-cell markers. Reprocessing the 5' RACE reads, TCRdb reports a single entry for every CDR3 protein and omits DNA. This table lists about 450,000 distinct CDR3 sequences. The sample was blood T cells: a sorted CD56 or NKG2C T cell subset, CD4+ or CD8+ T cells, or bulk PBMC T cells (not recorded which). These receptors all stem from a woman between 18 and 70 years old in good health. The CDR3 runs from the conserved cysteine through the conserved F or W. The order of the fields is CDR3 length, J gene, V gene, CDR3 protein.

cdr3_length: 17; j_call: TRBJ2-1; v_call: TRBV5-1; cdr3_aa: CASSRAGTPTFYNEQFF
cdr3_length: 13; j_call: TRBJ2-5; v_call: TRBV7-2; cdr3_aa: CASSLDRRVTQYF
cdr3_length: 14; j_call: TRBJ1-1; v_call: TRBV20-1; cdr3_aa: CSAPESKMNTEAFF
cdr3_length: 12; j_call: TRBJ1-2; v_call: TRBV19; cdr3_aa: CASAESAYGYTF
cdr3_length: 11; j_call: TRBJ1-1; v_call: TRBV15; cdr3_aa: CATSENREAFF
cdr3_length: 16; j_call: TRBJ1-6; v_call: TRBV4-1; cdr3_aa: CASSHPQGGDNSPLHF
cdr3_length: 14; j_call: TRBJ2-7; v_call: TRBV9; cdr3_aa: CASSVLPSDYEQYF
cdr3_length: 14; j_call: TRBJ2-7; v_call: TRBV10-3; cdr3_aa: CAIMRTRVYYEQYF
cdr3_length: 14; j_call: TRBJ1-1; v_call: TRBV20-1; cdr3_aa: CSARSQGMNTEAFF
cdr3_length: 15; j_call: TRBJ2-5; v_call: TRBV10-3; cdr3_aa: CAASSGLAKGETQYF